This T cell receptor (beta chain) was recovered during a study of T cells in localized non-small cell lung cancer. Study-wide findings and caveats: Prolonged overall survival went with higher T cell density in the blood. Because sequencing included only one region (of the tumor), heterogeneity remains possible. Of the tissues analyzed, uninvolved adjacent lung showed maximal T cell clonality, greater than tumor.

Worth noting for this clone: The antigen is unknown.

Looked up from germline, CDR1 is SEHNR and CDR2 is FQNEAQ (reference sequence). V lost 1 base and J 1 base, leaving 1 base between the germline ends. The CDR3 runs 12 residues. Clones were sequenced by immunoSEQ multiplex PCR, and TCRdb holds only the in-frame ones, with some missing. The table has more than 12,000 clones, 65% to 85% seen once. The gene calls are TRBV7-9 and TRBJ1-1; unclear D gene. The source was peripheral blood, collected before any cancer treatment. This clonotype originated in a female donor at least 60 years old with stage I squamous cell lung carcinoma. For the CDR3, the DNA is TGTGCCAGCAGCTTAGAGAACACTGAAGCTTTCTTT. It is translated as CASSLENTEAFF.